The next 12 T cell receptor beta chains were all read from a single sample in a study of T cell repertoires in aging, cancer and after chemotherapy. A mixed TRB-A/B primer pool amplified rearranged TRB by multiplex touch-down PCR. In TCRdb, the multiplex PCR reads were re-called with MiXCR into one record per CDR3 protein. The data show a few thousand distinct CDR3 sequences, with 65% to 75% seen just once and 7.9% held by the top ten. TCR beta rearrangements were amplified from peripheral blood genomic DNA. The source material was blood. These receptors all stem from a human donor with a solid tumor.

This clonotype was picked up a small number of times. The chain is built from TRBV20-1 and TRBJ1-1; 8 bases fit TRBD1. The CDR3 is 15 residues long. The ends lost 3 bases at V and 6 bases at J; junction bases unmatched: 12. Per germline, CDR1 DFQATT and CDR2 SNEGSKA (reference sequence). The CDR3 sequence is CSASGMSGGHSEAFF. The CDR3 bases are TGCAGTGCTAGTGGGATGTCAGGGGGCCATTCTGAAGCTTTCTTT.

The chain couples TRBV20-1 to TRBJ1-5, with unresolved D. The CDR3 consists of 19 residues. With 4 bases removed from V and 4 bases from J, the gap between germline ends came to 29 bases. Germline V gene sequence: CDR1 DFQATT, CDR2 SNEGSKA (reference sequence). The chain's CDR3 is CSAISRGSRREVLNQPQHF. CDR3 bases: TGCAGTGCTATTTCTAGAGGGTCCAGACGGGAAGTATTGAATCAGCCCCAGCATTTT.

The chain has TRBV12-3 or TRBV12-4 and TRBJ2-5; D remains unclear. This CDR3 contains 15 residues. Trimming took off 7 bases at V and 4 bases at J, with 19 bases between the two ends. CDR3 bases: TGTGCCAGCACCATAGCCCAAATGGTAGCAGAGACCCAGTACTTC. Amino acid sequence: CASTIAQMVAETQYF.

The chain combines TRBV15 with TRBJ1-3; D is possibly TRBD1 (6 bases). The V and J ends lost 6 bases and 0 bases respectively, with 12 bases between them. CDR1 and CDR2 from the germline V gene are LNHNV and YYDKDF (reference sequence). This CDR3 is 15 amino acids long. The CDR3 reads CATRTRGGSGNTIYF. The DNA of the CDR3 is TGTGCCACCAGGACAAGGGGGGGCTCTGGAAACACCATATATTTT.

This chain joins TRBV6-6 and TRBJ2-3; no reliable D call. The V gene lost 3 bases and the J gene lost 5 bases, with 9 bases spanning the gap. This CDR3 is 13 amino acids long. Looked up from germline, CDR1 is MNHNY and CDR2 is SVGAGI (reference sequence). CDR3 sequence reads: CASSYTLRDTQYF. The CDR3 coding sequence is TGTGCCAGCAGTTATACGCTTAGAGATACGCAGTATTTT.

This clonotype has a handful of counts. This sequence joins TRBV11-1 and TRBJ1-1, with TRBD1 as a possible D gene (5 bases). V lost 3 bases and J 5 bases, leaving 22 bases between the germline ends. The germline V gene has CDR1 SGHAT and CDR2 FQDESV (reference sequence). The CDR3 spans 17 residues. The CDR3 nucleotides read TGTGCCAGCAGCTTCACCGGGGGATATCCAAGGAAGACTGAAGCTTTCTTT. Translated: CASSFTGGYPRKTEAFF.

This clonotype was detected only once. This chain connects TRBV20-1 to TRBJ1-4, with D maybe TRBD1 (5 bases). This CDR3 comprises 11 residues. The germline V gene has CDR1 DFQATT and CDR2 SNEGSKA (reference sequence). The CDR3 reads CRAGTAEKLFF. The CDR3 nucleotides are TGCAGAGCTGGGACGGCTGAAAAACTGTTTTTT.

The chain has TRBV9 and TRBJ1-2; 12 nucleotides match TRBD1. The CDR3 is 19 amino acids. The germline V gene has CDR1 SGDLS and CDR2 YYNGEE. The J segment lost 3 bases and the V segment lost 5 bases, leaving 17 bases of the junction unmatched. The CDR3, as DNA: TGTGCCAGCAGGAAGAAGGGATCCGGGACAGGGGGCGGCTACTATGGCTACACCTTC. Translating gives CASRKKGSGTGGGYYGYTF.

There are a few counts of this clonotype. This chain connects TRBV19 to TRBJ1-2, with no clear D. Per germline, CDR1 LNHDA and CDR2 SQIVND (reference sequence). Trimming took 5 bases from V and 5 from J, leaving 18 bases between them. There are 15 residues in the CDR3. The DNA of the CDR3 is TGTGCCAGTAGTTCGGGTGTGTTAGGGAAGTATGGCTACACCTTC. Encoded protein: CASSSGVLGKYGYTF.

This clonotype showed up just a few times. V and J are TRBV10-3 and TRBJ1-3; 8 bases are a match to TRBD1. Losses at the gene ends were 0 bases for V and 2 bases for J; bases not matched to a gene: 3. The CDR3 runs to 16 residues. Germline assignment: CDR1 ENHRY and CDR2 SYGVKD. In DNA form, the CDR3 reads TGTGCCATCAGTGAGTCGTTGACAGGGGCTGGAAACACCATATATTTT. This translates into CAISESLTGAGNTIYF.

This clonotype was counted a few times. The V and J genes are TRBV7-2 and TRBJ1-1, with 8 bases fitting TRBD1. This CDR3 has 14 residues. Germline V CDR1 and CDR2: SGHTA, FQGNSA. J gave up 5 bases and V 5 bases, and 7 bases lay outside the gene matches. The CDR3 sequence: CASSLDRARTEAFF. The CDR3 region has the DNA TGTGCCAGCAGCCTGGACAGGGCTCGGACTGAAGCTTTCTTT.

V gene TRBV5-8 combines with J gene TRBJ1-2; 9 nucleotides agree with TRBD1. CDR1 is SGHTS and CDR2 is YDEGEE in the germline V gene. This CDR3 contains 15 residues. Trimming at V came to 5 bases and at J to 3 bases, leaving 8 bases not matched to a gene. The DNA for the CDR3 is TGTGCCAGCAGTAAACAGGGGGCGCATTACTATGGCTACACCTTC. It is translated as CASSKQGAHYYGYTF.